The 17 T cell receptor beta chains below come from one sample, sequenced in a study of blood T cells in healthy people across ages. Then a second PCR, running about 7 to 11 cycles, was carried out with a sample-barcoded 5' primer and a J-beta primer mix. TCRdb re-derived calls from the 5' RACE reads in MiXCR, one entry per CDR3 protein. The data show roughly 550,000 distinct CDR3 sequences, 24% seen once. These data were also reused for a study on T cells of mothers and their children.

The sample comprised blood. The receptors come from a boy between 10 and 17 years old in good health.

There are a few counts of this clonotype. V gene TRBV6-5 combines with J gene TRBJ1-1, with 7 bases identical to TRBD1. There are 13 residues in the CDR3. The V gene's germline CDR1 is MNHEY and CDR2 SVGAGI. V shed 3 bases, J shed 5 bases, and the junction held 3 bases outside the gene matches. CDR3 coding DNA: TGTGCCAGCAGTTATACGACAGGGACTGAAGCTTTCTTT. Amino acid sequence: CASSYTTGTEAFF.

This clonotype was detected a few times. One end of the junction fails to match germline, which may point to a read error. This chain joins TRBV13 and TRBJ2-3; possibly TRBD1 for D (5 bases). Germline CDR1 PRHDT, CDR2 FYEKMQ (reference sequence). This CDR3 spans 14 amino acids. This CDR3 reads CASSLRRGWDTQCF. CDR3 DNA: TGTGCCAGCAGCTTAAGAAGGGGTTGGGATACGCAGTGTTTT. Full variable domain (missing parts from reference TRBV13 and TRBJ2-3): AAGVIQSPRHLIKEKRETATLKCYPIPRHDTVYWYQQGPGQDPQFLISFYEKMQSDKGSIPDRFSAQQFSDYHSELNMSSLELGDSALYFCASSLRRGWDTQCFGPGTRLTVL.

Concerning this clonotype: One end of the junction varies from germline; a read error may be responsible. This sequence joins TRBV29-1 and TRBJ1-1; D gene ambiguous. CDR3 size: 14 residues. CDR1 SQVTM and CDR2 ANQGSEA come from the germline V gene. The CDR3 nucleotides are TGCAGCGTTGACGTAGGTGTCATGAACACTGAAACTTTCTTT. Translating it yields CSVDVGVMNTETFF.

Only a few counts were recorded for this clonotype. The rearrangement joins TRBV20-1 to TRBJ2-2; 7 bases are shared with TRBD1. The germline V gene encodes CDR1 DFQATT and CDR2 SNEGSKA (reference sequence). The V segment lost 3 bases and the J segment 1 base; nucleotides outside the gene matches: 11. The CDR3 has 17 residues. The CDR3 loop reads CSASPRSGTVNTGELFF. The CDR3 DNA follows: TGCAGTGCTAGTCCTCGCTCCGGGACAGTGAACACCGGGGAGCTGTTTTTT.

This chain uses TRBV4-3 with TRBJ1-4; possibly TRBD1 for D (6 bases). Trimming removed 4 bases at V and 7 bases at J, with 16 bases between. Germline loops: CDR1 LGHNA, CDR2 YSLEER. This CDR3 comprises 15 residues. Here the CDR3 reads CASSPRGGSIEKLFF. The CDR3 DNA is TGCGCCAGCAGCCCGAGGGGGGGATCGATTGAAAAACTGTTTTTT.

This clonotype was seen a few times. V and J are TRBV6-2 or TRBV6-3 and TRBJ2-7; TRBD1 or TRBD2 may be the D gene (5 bases each). CDR3 length equals 15 residues. Trimming took off 6 bases at V and 4 bases at J, with 19 bases between the two ends. From germline, CDR1 is MNHEY and CDR2 SVGEGT. CDR3 DNA sequence: TGTGCCAGCAGCCCACCCGGGGACCACGTTTACGAGCAGTACTTC. Its translation is CASSPPGDHVYEQYF.

This clonotype was counted only a few times. This chain connects TRBV7-2 to TRBJ1-2; 7 bases are shared with TRBD1. The CDR3 extends over 15 amino acids. Germline lookup yields CDR1 SGHTA and CDR2 FQGNSA. Unmatched junction bases numbered 10, after V lost 4 bases and J lost 5 bases. The CDR3 DNA follows: TGTGCCAGCAGCTCCCCGGGACAGACTATTTATGGCTACACCTTC. As protein: CASSSPGQTIYGYTF.

This chain links TRBV28 with TRBJ1-6; D remains unclear. Deletions cut 6 bases from V and 8 bases from J, with 5 bases between. Germline V gene data show CDR1 as MDHEN and CDR2 as SYDVKM. This CDR3 comprises 11 residues. DNA of the CDR3: TGTGCCAGCAGCCTAGATTCACCCCTCCACTTT. This translates into CASSLDSPLHF. The full variable domain, with the rest looked up from reference TRBV28 and TRBJ1-6, is DVKVTQSSRYLVKRTGEKVFLECVQDMDHENMFWYRQDPGLGLRLIYFSYDVKMKEKGDIPEGYSVSREKKERFSLILESASTNQTSMYLCASSLDSPLHFGNGTRLTVT.

V is TRBV5-1 and J is TRBJ2-6; no clear D gene. Germline lookup yields CDR1 SGHRS and CDR2 YFSETQ. The CDR3 is made up of 15 amino acids. Between the trimmed V and J ends, which lost 6 bases and 0 bases, there was a span of 10 bases. CDR3 sequence: CASTGRTSGANVLTF. The CDR3 coding sequence is TGCGCCAGCACCGGACGCACCTCTGGGGCCAACGTCCTGACTTTC.

V and J are TRBV7-2 and TRBJ2-5, with 8 bases aligning to TRBD2. The germline gives CDR1 SGHTA, CDR2 FQGNSA. V was clipped by 4 bases and J by 2 bases; unmatched bases: 12. This CDR3 has 17 residues. The CDR3 coding sequence is TGTGCCAGCAGCTGGGGGTCGAGACTAGCGCCACAAGAGACCCAGTACTTC. It codes for CASSWGSRLAPQETQYF.

The rearrangement joins TRBV7-9 to TRBJ2-3; TRBD1 agrees at 7 bases. Germline V gene data show CDR1 as SEHNR and CDR2 as FQNEAQ (reference sequence). This CDR3 comprises 15 residues. The V segment lost 5 bases and the J segment 2 bases; nucleotides outside the gene matches: 7. In DNA form, the CDR3 reads TGTGCCAGCAGCCTAGGGGGCTCCATCACAGATACGCAGTATTTT. This translates into CASSLGGSITDTQYF.

The rearrangement joins TRBV9 to TRBJ2-2; D is unresolved. The CDR3 runs 16 residues. Trimming cost V 2 bases and J 7 bases, with 18 bases left between them. Germline V gene data show CDR1 as SGDLS and CDR2 as YYNGEE. CDR3 region: CASSVQTRGDGGELFF. CDR3 coding DNA: TGTGCCAGCAGCGTTCAGACTCGTGGGGATGGCGGGGAGCTGTTTTTT.

Many counts were recorded for this clonotype. The chain employs TRBV13 and TRBJ2-5; D is undetermined. The CDR3 runs to 14 residues. Germline CDR1 is PRHDT and CDR2 is FYEKMQ (reference sequence). V was shortened by 5 bases and J by 5 bases, with 15 bases between the two germline ends. The CDR3 DNA reads as TGTGCCAGCAGCCTCGGTGGGGTTACGGAGACCCAGTACTTC. Its translation: CASSLGGVTETQYF. Drawing the rest from reference TRBV13 and TRBJ2-5, the complete variable domain is AAGVIQSPRHLIKEKRETATLKCYPIPRHDTVYWYQQGPGQDPQFLISFYEKMQSDKGSIPDRFSAQQFSDYHSELNMSSLELGDSALYFCASSLGGVTETQYFGPGTRLLVL.

This clonotype was detected many times. This rearrangement joins TRBV28 to TRBJ1-1; D gene ambiguous. Trimming took 3 bases from V and 1 from J, leaving 12 bases between them. Germline CDR1 and CDR2: MDHEN and SYDVKM. This CDR3 is built from 15 residues. The CDR3 nucleotides read TGTGCCAGCAGTTTCCCCGGACCTGCGAACACTGAAGCTTTCTTT. Translating it yields CASSFPGPANTEAFF.

For the CDR3, the DNA is TGTGCCAGCAGGGAGGCGGGACTACCTTACAATGAGCAGTTCTTC. Amino acid sequence: CASREAGLPYNEQFF. The chain employs TRBV14 and TRBJ2-1, with 7 nucleotides matching TRBD2. Germline loops: CDR1 SGHDN, CDR2 FVKESK. Trimming removed 6 bases from V and 4 bases from J; junction bases left unmatched: 9. This CDR3 comprises 15 residues.

Only a few counts were recorded for this clonotype. This chain links TRBV5-1 with TRBJ2-3; 7 nucleotides match TRBD1. In germline, CDR1 is SGHRS, CDR2 YFSETQ. J gave up 4 bases and V 1 base, and 3 bases lay outside the gene matches. The CDR3 totals 14 residues. CDR3 DNA: TGCGCCAGCAGCTTGAGACAGGGAGCAGATACGCAGTATTTT. It translates to CASSLRQGADTQYF.

This clonotype has at least ten counts. The chain joins TRBV3-1 to TRBJ2-7; 12 nucleotides line up with TRBD2. After removal of 4 bases from V and 2 bases from J, the junction contained 3 bases not matched to a gene. The CDR3 spans 15 residues. The germline gives CDR1 LGHDT, CDR2 YNNKEL (reference sequence). The CDR3 region has the DNA TGTGCCAGCAGCCCTGGGACTAGCGGGCCCTACGAGCAGTACTTC. Protein: CASSPGTSGPYEQYF.